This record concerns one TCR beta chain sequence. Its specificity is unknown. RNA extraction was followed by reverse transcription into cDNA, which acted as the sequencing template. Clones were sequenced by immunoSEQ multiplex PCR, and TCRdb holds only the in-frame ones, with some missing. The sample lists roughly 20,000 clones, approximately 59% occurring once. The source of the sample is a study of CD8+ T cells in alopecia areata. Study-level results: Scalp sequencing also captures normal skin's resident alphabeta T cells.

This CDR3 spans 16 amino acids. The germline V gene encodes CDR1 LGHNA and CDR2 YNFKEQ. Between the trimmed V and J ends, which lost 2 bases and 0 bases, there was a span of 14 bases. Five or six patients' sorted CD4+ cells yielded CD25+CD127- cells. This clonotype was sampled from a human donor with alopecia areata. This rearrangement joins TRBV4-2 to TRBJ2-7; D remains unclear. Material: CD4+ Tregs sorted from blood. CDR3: CASSQPKARSSYEQYF. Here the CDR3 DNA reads TGTGCCAGCAGCCAACCTAAGGCAAGGAGCTCCTACGAGCAGTACTTC.